Below, one T cell receptor (beta chain) is given with its context. Its antigen remains unknown. The record originates from a study of cytomegalovirus exposure and HLA in healthy donors. The primer mix had 60 Vbeta and 13 Jbeta primers. The protocol was immunoSEQ multiplex PCR, while the TCRdb copy is restricted to in-frame clones and leaves out a portion. This table holds around 130,000 clones, around 8.5% found once. The length of the CDR3 is 13 residues. Trimming removed 8 bases at V and 8 bases at J, with 17 bases between. The germline CDR1 and CDR2 sequences are SEHNR and FQNEAQ (reference sequence). Study-level points and caveats: It was reported that the classifier diagnosed cytomegalovirus status with high specificity and sensitivity in both the original and validation cohorts. There were reportedly fewer N-insertions in an Asian-associated ancestry cluster than the approximately 640-donor mean, in a later analysis. Cytomegalovirus association was assigned to some 160 TCR beta chains. In a later analysis, at a false discovery rate of 0.05, approximately 15,000 TCR beta sequences matched HLA alleles.

The TCR originated in a man in his forties or fifties in good health and CMV-seronegative. Material: PBMCs. This chain uses TRBV7-9 with TRBJ2-3; tentative D call: TRBD1 (5 bases). CDR3 nucleotides: TGTGCCAGCCTTGAAACCTCAAGGGGTACGCAGTATTTT. It codes for CASLETSRGTQYF.